The 32 T cell receptor beta chains listed next were all sequenced from one sample in a study of T cell changes during pregnancy in multiple sclerosis. The data were produced by immunoSEQ multiplex PCR, yet TCRdb's version contains in-frame clones alone and is incomplete. In the table there are 39,000 or so clones, around 92% of which are singletons. Sequences were derived from CD8+ T cells from peripheral blood mononuclear cells, sampled in the third trimester of pregnancy. The receptors shown here come from a female donor with multiple sclerosis, enrolled in a pregnancy study.

This chain connects TRBV2 to TRBJ2-7; D gene uncertain. The CDR3 runs 11 residues. The V end lost 10 bases, the J end lost 3 bases, and 10 bases lay between the germline ends. The germline CDR1 and CDR2 sequences are SNHLY and FYNNEI. CDR3 in amino acids: CATMHNYEQYF. Here the CDR3 DNA reads TGTGCCACCATGCACAACTACGAGCAGTACTTC.

This clone occurred once. This sequence joins TRBV19 and TRBJ2-1; maybe TRBD2 (6 bases). The V end was cut by 5 bases, the J end by 6 bases, with 17 bases between. From germline, CDR1 is LNHDA and CDR2 SQIVND (reference sequence). The CDR3 covers 15 residues. CDR3 loop: CASSFGTGPGNEQFF. CDR3 DNA sequence: TGTGCCAGTAGTTTTGGGACTGGACCTGGCAATGAGCAGTTCTTC.

The chain recombines TRBV23-1 with TRBJ2-7; 10 nucleotides line up with TRBD2. TRBV23-1 falls under the ORF class, with uncertain function. The CDR3 is 16 residues long. The J segment lost 1 base and the V segment lost 7 bases, leaving 10 bases of the junction unmatched. As DNA, the CDR3 is TGCGCCAGCACCTCCCGACTAGCGGGCGAATCCTACGAGCAGTACTTC. It yields the protein CASTSRLAGESYEQYF.

The genes are TRBV29-1 and TRBJ2-7; possible D gene TRBD2, 5 bases. The length of the CDR3 is 13 residues. Germline lookup yields CDR1 SQVTM and CDR2 ANQGSEA. The V gene lost 4 bases and the J gene lost 5 bases, with 15 bases spanning the gap. CDR3 region: CSVGRSGGDEQYF. DNA of the CDR3: TGCAGCGTTGGACGGAGTGGAGGTGACGAGCAGTACTTC.

The CDR3 nucleotides read TGCGCCAGCAGCCAAGTTCCACAGGGGGCTGTCTATGGCTACACCTTC. Protein sequence: CASSQVPQGAVYGYTF. The chain recombines TRBV4-3 with TRBJ1-2; TRBD1 matches at 9 bases. V lost 1 base, J lost 4 bases, and 7 bases stayed unmatched. In germline, CDR1 is LGHNA, CDR2 YSLEER. The CDR3 sequence is 16 residues long.

This clone was seen a single time. J is TRBJ1-1 and V is TRBV6-5, with unresolved D. The V and J ends lost 5 bases and 1 base respectively, with 8 bases between them. CDR1 is MNHEY and CDR2 is SVGAGI in the germline V gene. This CDR3 has 13 residues. For the CDR3, the DNA is TGTGCCAGCAGTCTGGGAGGGAACACTGAAGCTTTCTTT. This translates into CASSLGGNTEAFF.

The chain recombines TRBV7-9 with TRBJ2-7; D unclear. The CDR3 is made up of 11 amino acids. Germline CDR1 SEHNR, CDR2 FQNEAQ (reference sequence). The germline V and J ends were trimmed by 4 bases and 3 bases, with 4 bases remaining between them. CDR3 DNA: TGTGCCAGCAGCTACAACTACGAGCAGTACTTC. This encodes CASSYNYEQYF.

This clone is a singleton in its sample. The V call is TRBV7-2, the J call TRBJ1-2; no reliable D call. CDR3 length: 13 amino acids. Trimming took 1 base from V and 6 from J, leaving 9 bases between them. CDR1 and CDR2 (germline): SGHTA, FQGNSA. The CDR3: CASSLGYGNGYTF. The CDR3 coding sequence is TGTGCCAGCAGCTTAGGGTACGGGAATGGCTACACCTTC.

The rearrangement uses TRBV29-1 and TRBJ2-1, with a tentative D call TRBD2 (5 bases). The CDR3 has 15 amino acids. Germline V gene sequence: CDR1 SQVTM, CDR2 ANQGSEA. V was trimmed by 4 bases and J by 1 base, leaving 14 bases between them. The CDR3 reads CSVVVGEGSYNEQFF. The CDR3 DNA sequence: TGCAGCGTTGTAGTCGGGGAAGGGTCCTACAATGAGCAGTTCTTC.

This clone was detected only once. This chain joins TRBV7-2 and TRBJ2-7; 11 bases map to TRBD2. In germline, CDR1 is SGHTA, CDR2 FQGNSA. CDR3 size: 15 residues. V lost 4 bases, J lost 1 base, and 3 bases stayed unmatched. CDR3 DNA: TGTGCCAGCAGCTCCCGGACTAGCGGGTCCTACGAGCAGTACTTC. Its translation: CASSSRTSGSYEQYF.

This rearrangement joins TRBV7-9 to TRBJ1-2; 10 bases fit TRBD1. This CDR3 contains 13 residues. Looked up from germline, CDR1 is SEHNR and CDR2 is FQNEAQ (reference sequence). The J segment lost 5 bases and the V segment lost 6 bases, leaving 3 bases of the junction unmatched. CDR3 protein: CASSGQGGYGYTF. In DNA, the CDR3 is TGTGCCAGCAGTGGACAGGGGGGTTATGGCTACACCTTC.

The V call is TRBV11-2, the J call TRBJ2-2, with 7 bases aligning to TRBD1. Unmatched junction bases numbered 1, after V lost 5 bases and J lost 1 base. Looked up from germline, CDR1 is SGHAT and CDR2 is FQNNGV. The CDR3 runs 14 residues. The CDR3 reads CASSPGGNTGELFF. As DNA, the CDR3 is TGTGCCAGCAGCCCAGGGGGGAACACCGGGGAGCTGTTTTTT. Full variable domain (rest looked up from reference TRBV11-2 and TRBJ2-2): EAGVAQSPRYKIIEKRQSVAFWCNPISGHATLYWYQQILGQGPKLLIQFQNNGVVDDSQLPKDRFSAERLKGVDSTLKIQPAKLEDSAVYLCASSPGGNTGELFFGEGSRLTVL.

Worth noting for this clone: One end of the junction does not line up with germline, which may come from a read error. Within the sample, other DNA sequences also encode this same CDR3. The gene calls are TRBV29-1 and TRBJ2-7; 11 bases agree with TRBD2. CDR1 is SQVTM and CDR2 is ANQGSEA in the germline V gene. The CDR3 is 14 residues long. The CDR3 DNA follows: TGCAGCGTAGCCGGGACTAGCGGATCCTACGAGCAGTACTTT. Encoded protein: CSVAGTSGSYEQYF.

V gene TRBV10-3 combines with J gene TRBJ1-1; tentative D call: TRBD1 (5 bases). Looked up from germline, CDR1 is ENHRY and CDR2 is SYGVKD. The CDR3 runs 14 residues. Trimming shortened V by 1 base and J by 2 bases, and 8 bases separated the two germline ends. CDR3: CAISELGTNTEAFF. The CDR3, as DNA: TGTGCCATCAGTGAGTTGGGGACTAACACTGAAGCTTTCTTT.

This clone was counted a few times. This rearrangement joins TRBV5-6 to TRBJ2-7; tentative D call: TRBD2 (5 bases). The ends were cut back, 2 bases at V and 3 bases at J, with 12 bases in the middle. Looked up from germline, CDR1 is SGHDT and CDR2 is YYEEEE. This CDR3 has 14 amino acids. The CDR3 DNA sequence: TGTGCCAGCAGCTTTCACGGGAACCTCTACGAGCAGTACTTC. It is translated as CASSFHGNLYEQYF.

The chain uses TRBV6-1 and TRBJ1-1; D gene unclear. Germline CDR1 and CDR2: MNHNS and SASEGT. This CDR3 spans 14 amino acids. Trimming left V 6 bases short and J 0 bases short, with 11 bases between. The CDR3 spells CASRQEPMNTEAFF. DNA of the CDR3: TGTGCCAGCAGGCAGGAACCCATGAACACTGAAGCTTTCTTT.

The chain recombines TRBV18 with TRBJ2-4; tentative D call: TRBD2 (5 bases). Germline-derived CDR1 and CDR2 are KGHSH and LQKENI. V lost 4 bases and J lost 4, with 14 bases in between. This CDR3 has 15 residues. Here the CDR3 reads CASSLPGLGKNIQYF. DNA of the CDR3: TGTGCCAGCTCACTTCCCGGACTGGGGAAAAACATTCAGTACTTC.

The CDR3 nucleotides are TGTGCCAGCAGGACCCGACAGGGGACAACCTCCTACGAGCAGTACTTC. Translated: CASRTRQGTTSYEQYF. V is TRBV28 and J is TRBJ2-7; TRBD1 matches 8 bases. The CDR3 totals 16 residues. With 6 bases clipped from V and 0 bases from J, the junction kept 10 bases outside the gene matches. Germline CDR1 and CDR2: MDHEN and SYDVKM.

The rearrangement links TRBV18 to TRBJ2-2; D might be TRBD1 (5 bases). CDR3 length: 14 residues. V was pared by 3 bases and J by 1 base, with 6 bases between. Germline V CDR1 and CDR2: KGHSH, LQKENI. In DNA, the CDR3 is TGTGCCAGCTCACCCGACAGGAACACCGGGGAGCTGTTTTTT. This encodes CASSPDRNTGELFF.

The chain has TRBV19 and TRBJ1-5, with D hard to call. The CDR3 extends over 13 amino acids. Between the trimmed V and J ends, which lost 3 bases and 0 bases, there was a span of 3 bases. Germline loops: CDR1 LNHDA, CDR2 SQIVND (reference sequence). CDR3 in amino acids: CASSMASNQPQHF. Written as DNA, the CDR3 is TGTGCCAGTAGTATGGCTAGCAATCAGCCCCAGCATTTT.

The gene calls are TRBV29-1 and TRBJ2-2, with 8 positions matching TRBD1. The V gene end was trimmed by 6 bases and the J gene end by 3 bases; junction bases not matched to a gene: 15. The CDR3 loop spans 17 amino acids. Looked up from germline, CDR1 is SQVTM and CDR2 is ANQGSEA. The CDR3 DNA sequence: TGCAGCGTGTGGACAGGGACGAGAACTTCCGACACCGGGGAGCTGTTTTTT. This encodes CSVWTGTRTSDTGELFF.

As concerns this clone: Other nucleotide sequences from this sample produce the same CDR3. The chain has TRBV27 and TRBJ2-7; a possible D gene is TRBD1 (6 bases). The germline CDR1 and CDR2 sequences are MNHEY and SMNVEV (reference sequence). V gave up 0 bases and J gave up 3 bases, with 9 bases separating them. The CDR3 is 14 residues long. CDR3 in amino acids: CASSLSRGSYEQYF. The CDR3 DNA reads TGTGCCAGCAGTTTATCGAGGGGGAGCTACGAGCAGTACTTC.

V and J are TRBV4-1 and TRBJ2-7; 11 positions match TRBD2. This CDR3 region has 18 residues. Trimming cost V 3 bases and J 3 bases; bases outside gene matches: 13. From germline, CDR1 is MGHRA and CDR2 YSYEKL. The CDR3 DNA follows: TGCGCCAGCAGCCAGTTGCAGCCGGGACTAGCGGTTTTCTACGAGCAGTACTTC. Its translation: CASSQLQPGLAVFYEQYF.

The genes are TRBV28 and TRBJ2-3, with 10 bases fitting TRBD2. V lost 2 bases, J lost 6 bases, and 11 bases stayed unmatched. This CDR3 has 17 amino acids. In germline, CDR1 is MDHEN, CDR2 SYDVKM. The CDR3 spells CASSLSRLAGAGDTQYF. CDR3 coding DNA: TGTGCCAGCAGTTTAAGCAGGCTAGCGGGAGCTGGGGATACGCAGTATTTT.

The rearrangement uses TRBV27 and TRBJ2-7; 12 bases line up with TRBD2. The germline V gene encodes CDR1 MNHEY and CDR2 SMNVEV (reference sequence). Unmatched junction bases numbered 4, after V lost 6 bases and J lost 4 bases. The CDR3 contains 14 residues. The CDR3 loop is CASRTSGSRYEQYF. CDR3 DNA sequence: TGTGCCAGCAGGACTAGCGGGAGCCGATACGAGCAGTACTTC.

With regard to this clone: A much larger clone sits a single nucleotide away, making a read error possible. V usage is TRBV6-6 and J usage is TRBJ2-1; 11 positions match TRBD2. The CDR3 is made up of 15 amino acids. The germline V gene encodes CDR1 MNHNY and CDR2 SVGAGI (reference sequence). Trimming took 5 bases from V and 2 from J; bases not matched to a gene: 2. CDR3 amino acids: CASSKLAGAYNEQFF. CDR3 bases: TGTGCCAGCAGTAAACTAGCGGGAGCCTACAATGAGCAGTTCTTC.

V gene TRBV5-1 combines with J gene TRBJ1-1; D call uncertain. Germline V lookup: CDR1 SGHRS, CDR2 YFSETQ. CDR3 size: 15 residues. V was shortened by 5 bases and J by 0 bases, with 14 bases between the two germline ends. The CDR3 bases are TGCGCCAGCAGTCCCGCGGTGGCGTTGAACACTGAAGCTTTCTTT. As protein: CASSPAVALNTEAFF. Full variable domain (remainder filled in from reference TRBV5-1 and TRBJ1-1): KAGVTQTPRYLIKTRGQQVTLSCSPISGHRSVSWYQQTPGQGLQFLFEYFSETQRNKGNFPGRFSGRQFSNSRSEMNVSTLELGDSALYLCASSPAVALNTEAFFGQGTRLTVV.

This chain links TRBV28 with TRBJ2-3, with a weak D call TRBD2 (6 bases). V was clipped by 2 bases and J by 0 bases, with 9 bases between them. CDR1 and CDR2 from the germline V gene are MDHEN and SYDVKM. There are 15 residues in the CDR3. CDR3 nucleotide sequence: TGTGCCAGCAGTTTAGGGGGAGGAAGCACAGATACGCAGTATTTT. This encodes CASSLGGGSTDTQYF.

This clone was observed once. The rearrangement links TRBV4-1 to TRBJ2-5; D is perhaps TRBD1 (7 bases). Germline-derived CDR1 and CDR2 are MGHRA and YSYEKL. V dropped 0 bases and J dropped 2 bases, with 22 bases sitting between them. The CDR3 has 19 amino acids. CDR3 sequence: CASSQDRVRRDSDQETQYF. DNA of the CDR3: TGCGCCAGCAGCCAAGATAGAGTGAGGCGGGACAGTGATCAAGAGACCCAGTACTTC.

As regards this clone: This specimen includes other DNA sequences encoding the same CDR3. This chain links TRBV2 with TRBJ1-2, with TRBD1 matching over 8 bases. The germline CDR1 and CDR2 sequences are SNHLY and FYNNEI. V lost 4 bases and J lost 4; bases outside the gene matches: 5. This CDR3 has 14 amino acids. CDR3 nucleotide sequence: TGTGCCAGCAGTGGTGGACAGGGCATCTATGGCTACACCTTC. Translated, it gives CASSGGQGIYGYTF.

The chain carries TRBV28 and TRBJ2-3; D remains ambiguous. Trimming removed 10 bases from V and 0 bases from J, with 11 bases in between. CDR3 length: 13 residues. CDR1 and CDR2 (germline): MDHEN, SYDVKM. Here the CDR3 reads CATNSRSTDTQYF. CDR3 nucleotide sequence: TGTGCCACGAACTCCCGTAGCACAGATACGCAGTATTTT. Based on the CDR3 plus reference TRBV28 and TRBJ2-3, the full variable domain is DVKVTQSSRYLVKRTGEKVFLECVQDMDHENMFWYRQDPGLGLRLIYFSYDVKMKEKGDIPEGYSVSREKKERFSLILESASTNQTSMYLCATNSRSTDTQYFGPGTRLTVL.

The CDR3 nucleotides read TGTGCCAGCAGTTATCGAGACGGGGCCTACGAGCAGTACTTC. Translated, it gives CASSYRDGAYEQYF. The chain couples TRBV27 to TRBJ2-7; tentative D call: TRBD2 (5 bases). V shed 4 bases and J shed 2 bases, with 12 bases lying between them. CDR3 length: 14 residues. Per the germline V gene, CDR1 is MNHEY and CDR2 is SMNVEV (reference sequence).